Listed here are 20 T cell receptor beta chains from one sample, sequenced in a study of blood T cell repertoires in COVID-19. Produced via immunoSEQ multiplex PCR; TCRdb's table is partial and in-frame only. The data hold 200,000 to 250,000 clones, with about four fifths observed a single time. Input material: peripheral blood. These receptors were collected from a woman in her late teens or twenties with acute or convalescent COVID-19.

The J gene is TRBJ2-2, the V gene TRBV7-9; D is ambiguous. The CDR3 loop spans 14 amino acids. Trimming shortened V by 5 bases and J by 2 bases, and 9 bases separated the two germline ends. The germline V gene encodes CDR1 SEHNR and CDR2 FQNEAQ (reference sequence). The CDR3 region has the DNA TGTGCCAGCAGCCCCTACTCCAACACCGGGGAGCTGTTTTTT. Its protein is CASSPYSNTGELFF.

V is TRBV19 and J is TRBJ1-5; 8 nucleotides align to TRBD1. After removal of 6 bases from V and 7 bases from J, the junction contained 8 bases not matched to a gene. The CDR3 length is 14 residues. CDR1 LNHDA and CDR2 SQIVND come from the germline V gene (reference sequence). DNA of the CDR3: TGTGCCAGTAGCCGAGGACAGGGTTGGCAGCCCCAGCATTTT. Protein: CASSRGQGWQPQHF.

This sequence joins TRBV7-9 and TRBJ2-3; D perhaps matches TRBD1 (6 bases). V was trimmed by 2 bases and J by 0 bases, leaving 9 bases between them. Germline lookup yields CDR1 SEHNR and CDR2 FQNEAQ (reference sequence). The CDR3 runs to 15 residues. The CDR3 loop is CASSLMGASTDTQYF. The CDR3 bases are TGTGCCAGCAGCTTAATGGGGGCTAGCACAGATACGCAGTATTTT.

The chain employs TRBV5-6 and TRBJ1-2; unclear D gene. V was pared by 3 bases and J by 0 bases, with 9 bases between. CDR1 is SGHDT, CDR2 YYEEEE, per germline. This CDR3 is built from 14 residues. CDR3 residues: CASSSGWSNYGYTF. The DNA of the CDR3 is TGTGCCAGCAGCTCCGGTTGGTCTAACTATGGCTACACCTTC.

The V and J genes are TRBV2 and TRBJ2-1; tentative D call: TRBD2 (6 bases). The V gene lost 8 bases and the J gene lost 4 bases, with 15 bases spanning the gap. This CDR3 is built from 14 residues. Germline V gene data show CDR1 as SNHLY and CDR2 as FYNNEI. The CDR3 DNA reads TGTGCCAGCGTGGATGCCGGGACTTACAATGAGCAGTTCTTC. Translating it yields CASVDAGTYNEQFF.

J is TRBJ1-2 and V is TRBV19, with 9 bases that match TRBD1. Looked up from germline, CDR1 is LNHDA and CDR2 is SQIVND (reference sequence). This CDR3 has 13 amino acids. After removal of 9 bases from V and 5 bases from J, the junction contained 7 bases not matched to a gene. This CDR3 reads CASRTGGGYGYTF. CDR3 coding DNA: TGTGCCAGCCGCACAGGGGGCGGTTATGGCTACACCTTC.

This clone was observed a handful of times. J is TRBJ1-5 and V is TRBV15, with 7 bases identical to TRBD1. With V trimmed by 3 bases and J by 2 bases, 4 bases remained unmatched. The CDR3 consists of 15 residues. The germline V gene has CDR1 LNHNV and CDR2 YYDKDF (reference sequence). In DNA form, the CDR3 reads TGTGCCACCAGCAGGGGGGACAGACGCAATCAGCCCCAGCATTTT. It is translated as CATSRGDRRNQPQHF.

This clone was seen only once. The chain is built from TRBV23-1 and TRBJ1-1; 9 bases fit TRBD1. TRBV23-1 is an open reading frame, and its role is uncertain. Unmatched junction bases numbered 9, after V lost 4 bases and J lost 3 bases. This CDR3 is 16 amino acids long. In DNA, the CDR3 is TGCGCCAGCAGTCCGGCACATGACAGGGGGGACACTGAAGCTTTCTTT. Protein: CASSPAHDRGDTEAFF.

The chain recombines TRBV27 with TRBJ2-5, with D maybe TRBD1 (5 bases). CDR3 size: 14 residues. V shed 3 bases and J shed 1 base, with 9 bases lying between them. Germline CDR1 is MNHEY and CDR2 is SMNVEV (reference sequence). The CDR3, as DNA: TGTGCCAGCAGTTTTTTGGACACCCAAGAGACCCAGTACTTC. The encoded protein is CASSFLDTQETQYF.

This clone has a handful of counts. The chain links TRBV7-9 to TRBJ1-5; a possible D gene is TRBD1 (5 bases). This CDR3 is built from 13 residues. Per the germline V gene, CDR1 is SEHNR and CDR2 is FQNEAQ (reference sequence). Trimming stripped 5 bases from V and 8 bases from J, with 13 bases between. CDR3 coding DNA: TGTGCCAGCAGCAAGACAGTCGCTGAGCCCCAGCATTTT. Its protein is CASSKTVAEPQHF.

The chain couples TRBV19 to TRBJ1-6; the D is unclear. The germline V gene encodes CDR1 LNHDA and CDR2 SQIVND (reference sequence). The CDR3 is made up of 17 amino acids. V was cut by 3 bases and J by 7 bases, with 19 bases left in between. The CDR3 DNA is TGTGCCAGTAGTATCGGGTTTAGCTCATTCGGAAATTCACCCCTCCACTTT. Translated, it gives CASSIGFSSFGNSPLHF.

The chain has TRBV30 and TRBJ2-1, with D perhaps matching TRBD2 (5 bases). Germline CDR1 GTSNPN, CDR2 SVGIG (reference sequence). Deletions cut 0 bases from V and 8 bases from J, with 11 bases between. The CDR3 spans 13 residues. In nucleotides, the CDR3 is TGTGCCTGGAGTGTAGACTATAGCTATGAGCAGTTCTTC. Residues: CAWSVDYSYEQFF.

This rearrangement joins TRBV5-1 to TRBJ2-2; D remains ambiguous. There are 13 residues in the CDR3. Trimming pared 0 bases from V and 6 bases from J, leaving 6 bases between. Germline V gene data show CDR1 as SGHRS and CDR2 as YFSETQ. The CDR3 here is CASSLDFPGELFF. Here the CDR3 DNA reads TGCGCCAGCAGCTTGGACTTTCCCGGGGAGCTGTTTTTT.

The gene calls are TRBV2 and TRBJ2-7, with TRBD1 matching over 7 bases. Trimming cost V 6 bases and J 2 bases; bases outside gene matches: 10. This CDR3 contains 15 residues. Germline CDR1 SNHLY, CDR2 FYNNEI. In DNA form, the CDR3 reads TGTGCCAGCAGATTGAACCGGGACAGCACCTACGAGCAGTACTTC. This translates into CASRLNRDSTYEQYF.

The V gene is TRBV6-1, the J gene TRBJ2-7; 9 bases map to TRBD2. Germline-derived CDR1 and CDR2 are MNHNS and SASEGT. V was pared by 0 bases and J by 1 base, with 4 bases of the junction left unmatched. CDR3 length equals 16 residues. In DNA form, the CDR3 reads TGTGCCAGCAGTGAAGCGGGGGCGGGAGGGTCCTACGAGCAGTACTTC. This encodes CASSEAGAGGSYEQYF.

The CDR3 spells CASSLSEGGPFYNEQFF. The CDR3 nucleotides read TGTGCCAGCAGCTTATCAGAGGGAGGCCCCTTCTACAATGAGCAGTTCTTC. This chain links TRBV13 with TRBJ2-1; a possible D gene is TRBD2 (6 bases). Trimming cost V 2 bases and J 3 bases, with 17 bases left between them. The germline V gene encodes CDR1 PRHDT and CDR2 FYEKMQ (reference sequence). There are 17 residues in the CDR3.

This chain connects TRBV9 to TRBJ2-5, with D perhaps TRBD1 (5 bases). The V gene lost 3 bases and the J gene lost 0 bases, with 6 bases spanning the gap. Germline V CDR1 and CDR2: SGDLS, YYNGEE. The CDR3 runs to 13 residues. Written as DNA, the CDR3 is TGTGCCAGCAGCGACAGGTACCAAGAGACCCAGTACTTC. Translated: CASSDRYQETQYF.

CDR3 sequence reads: CASSYPAPLAGGAGELFF. The CDR3 bases are TGTGCCAGCAGTTACCCAGCCCCGCTAGCGGGAGGGGCCGGGGAGCTGTTTTTT. This rearrangement joins TRBV6-2 or TRBV6-3 to TRBJ2-2; TRBD2 matches 12 bases. The germline gives CDR1 MNHEY, CDR2 SVGEGT. Losses at the gene ends were 2 bases for V and 6 bases for J; bases not matched to a gene: 10. The CDR3 runs 18 residues.

This chain links TRBV7-8 with TRBJ2-7; 7 positions match TRBD1. The CDR3 consists of 16 residues. In germline, CDR1 is SGHVS, CDR2 FQNEAQ. The ends lost 3 bases at V and 3 bases at J; junction bases unmatched: 11. The CDR3 loop reads CASSFRDRPILYEQYF. CDR3 bases: TGTGCCAGCAGCTTCAGGGACAGACCCATCCTCTACGAGCAGTACTTC.

V usage is TRBV6-5 and J usage is TRBJ2-7; 8 bases match TRBD2. The trim removed 6 bases at V and 4 bases at J, leaving 11 bases unmatched. The germline V gene encodes CDR1 MNHEY and CDR2 SVGAGI. The CDR3 has 15 residues. The chain's CDR3 is CASSPGSGSWYEQYF. Written as DNA, the CDR3 is TGTGCCAGCAGCCCCGGGAGCGGGAGTTGGTACGAGCAGTACTTC.